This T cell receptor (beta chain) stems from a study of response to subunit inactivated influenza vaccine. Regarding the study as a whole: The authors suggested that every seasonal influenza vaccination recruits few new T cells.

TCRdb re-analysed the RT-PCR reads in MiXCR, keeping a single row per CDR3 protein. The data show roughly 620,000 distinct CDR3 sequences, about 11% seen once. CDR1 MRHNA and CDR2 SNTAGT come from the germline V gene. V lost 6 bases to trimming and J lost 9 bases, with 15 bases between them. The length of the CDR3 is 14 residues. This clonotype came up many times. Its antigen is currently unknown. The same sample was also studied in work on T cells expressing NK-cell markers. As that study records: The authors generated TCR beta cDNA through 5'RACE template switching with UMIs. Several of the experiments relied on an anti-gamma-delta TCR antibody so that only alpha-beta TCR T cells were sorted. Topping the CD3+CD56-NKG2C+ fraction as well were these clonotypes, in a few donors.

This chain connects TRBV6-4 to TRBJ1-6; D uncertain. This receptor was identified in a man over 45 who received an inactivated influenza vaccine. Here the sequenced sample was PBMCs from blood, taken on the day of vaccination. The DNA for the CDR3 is TGTGCCAGCAGCCCCGGGCCCGGCGGTTCACCCCTCCACTTT. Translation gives CASSPGPGGSPLHF.